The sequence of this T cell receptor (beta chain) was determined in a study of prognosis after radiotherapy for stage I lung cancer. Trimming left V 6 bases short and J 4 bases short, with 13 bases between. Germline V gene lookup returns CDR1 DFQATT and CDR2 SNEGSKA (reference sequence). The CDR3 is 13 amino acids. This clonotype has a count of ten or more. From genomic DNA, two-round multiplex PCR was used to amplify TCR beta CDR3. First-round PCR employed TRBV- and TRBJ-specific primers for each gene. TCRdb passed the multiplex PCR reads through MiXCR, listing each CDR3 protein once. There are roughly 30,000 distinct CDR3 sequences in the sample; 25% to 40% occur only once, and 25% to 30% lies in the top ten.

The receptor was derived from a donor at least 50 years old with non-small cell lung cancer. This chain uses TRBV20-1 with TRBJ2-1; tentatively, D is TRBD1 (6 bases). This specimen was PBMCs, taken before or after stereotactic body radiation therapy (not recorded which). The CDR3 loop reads CSATGTLYNEQFF. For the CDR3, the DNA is TGCAGTGCGACCGGGACACTGTACAATGAGCAGTTCTTC.